This T cell receptor (beta chain) emerged from a study of T cell repertoires in cytomegalovirus infection. Turning to the study itself: An indication of both CMV infection and matching HLA type came from public TCR beta signatures. Points from the study as a whole: Dominating the ex vivo response were HLA-C-restricted CMV-specific TCR beta clonotypes. Cumulative frequency (of public TCR beta family members) identified carriers of CMV plus the relevant HLA.

MiXCR, run by TCRdb on the reads, gives a single entry per CDR3 protein. The table includes 310,000 or so distinct CDR3 sequences, roughly a quarter detected once. V lost 5 bases, J lost 1 base, and 12 bases lay in between. The CDR3 extends over 14 amino acids. Per germline, CDR1 SGHTA and CDR2 FQGNSA. This clonotype has ten or more counts. Its specificity is not known. The specimen sequenced was PBMCs. This chain joins TRBV7-2 and TRBJ2-7; D possibly corresponds to TRBD2 (5 bases). This TCR was sampled from a human donor in good health (CMV status not recorded). Some clones in this sample may be carry-over from other donors' samples. The CDR3 spells CASSLMGASYEQYF. In nucleotides, the CDR3 is TGTGCCAGCAGCCTGATGGGAGCTTCCTACGAGCAGTACTTC.